This T cell receptor (beta chain) was identified during a study of blood T cell repertoires in COVID-19. Study-wide background: Sites in the United States, Italy and Spain provided acute and convalescent COVID-19 samples. The cDNA or gDNA used as material had been derived from T cells, B-cell-depleted T cells, or PBMCs.

Germline CDR1 and CDR2: LNHDA and SQIVND (reference sequence). V was clipped by 5 bases and J by 7 bases, with 21 bases between them. CDR3 length: 16 residues. The data were produced by immunoSEQ multiplex PCR, yet TCRdb's version contains in-frame clones alone and is incomplete. Seen here are approximately 180,000 clones, 75% to 80% observed once, and the top ten hold less than 30%. This chain links TRBV19 with TRBJ2-1; tentatively, D is TRBD1 (5 bases). The sequenced sample consisted of peripheral blood. The sequence was obtained from a woman aged 70 to 79 with acute or convalescent COVID-19. CDR3 residues: CASSATPGYGRNEQFF. In DNA form, the CDR3 reads TGTGCCAGTAGTGCCACCCCAGGGTACGGAAGGAATGAGCAGTTCTTC.